The source of this T cell receptor (beta chain) is a study of post-analysis software for immune sequencing data. At the level of the study: Secondary progressive, relapsing-remitting and progressive-relapsing multiple sclerosis were among the included disease courses.

The CDR3 totals 15 residues. Between the trimmed V and J ends, which lost 6 bases and 0 bases, there was a span of 15 bases. The germline V gene has CDR1 SQVTM and CDR2 ANQGSEA. Prepared TCR beta cDNA libraries contained unique molecular identifiers. Input of roughly 0.85 to 11 million T cells yielded a few hundred thousand cDNA molecules. TCRdb called the PCR reads again in MiXCR, with one record for every CDR3 protein. Of about half a million distinct CDR3 sequences in the sample, roughly 45% were seen once. Regarding this clonotype: The antigen is unknown.

General study results and limits: Relative to controls, patients with multiple sclerosis showed significantly lower normalized Chao1 diversity. Strong same-batch co-clustering of samples appeared with F measure clustering. Controls showed lower frequencies than patients for several TRBV segments, and TRBV5-6, TRBV5-1 and TRBV20-1 were among these.

The specimen sequenced was blood. The TCR sequence derives from a girl between 10 and 17 years old with multiple sclerosis. The chain is built from TRBV29-1 and TRBJ2-1; D perhaps matches TRBD2 (5 bases). The CDR3 region is CSVTRLPDSYNEQFF. DNA of the CDR3: TGCAGCGTCACCAGACTACCGGACTCCTACAATGAGCAGTTCTTC.